This TCR beta chain was captured in a study of glioma-infiltrating T cells. The ends were cut back, 0 bases at V and 4 bases at J, with 14 bases in the middle. The germline gives CDR1 SGHNT, CDR2 YYREEE (reference sequence). The CDR3 extends over 16 amino acids. Study-level results: Tissue-blood divergence was below expectation in non-neoplastic patients, above in gliomas. Tissue and blood shared very few CDR3 sequences.

TCR alpha and beta CDR3 regions were amplified from RNA using iRepertoire nested multiplex PCR. Tissue mRNA or PBMC total RNA, roughly 100-400 ng, went into one-step reverse transcription and amplification. TCRdb recomputed calls from the multiplex PCR reads with MiXCR, one row per CDR3 protein. The table records about 180,000 distinct CDR3 sequences, around 45% of them present only once. To note about this clonotype: The antigen is not known.

The sequence came from a human donor with low-grade glioma or glioblastoma, undergoing nonglioma brain surgery, or in good health (not recorded which). The rearrangement joins TRBV5-4 to TRBJ1-3; D is unclear. The sequenced sample was glioma tissue, nonneoplastic brain tissue, or PBMCs (not recorded which). The CDR3 loop reads CASSLGAPVTGNTIYF. CDR3 nucleotides: TGTGCCAGCAGCTTGGGAGCCCCCGTAACCGGAAACACCATATATTTT.